A single sample is the source of the 23 T cell receptor beta chains below, sequenced in a study of PD-1 blockade in classical Hodgkin lymphoma. Measured with immunoSEQ multiplex PCR; TCRdb has only the in-frame clones, and not every one. The sample includes 20,000 or so clones, roughly 77% of them seen just once. Brentuximab vedotin exposure varied, and every patient relapsed after autologous stem cell transplantation. The sequenced sample was peripheral blood mononuclear cells (PBMCs), obtained before the second cycle of nivolumab. The receptors were gathered from a human donor with classical Hodgkin lymphoma.

V is TRBV12-1 and J is TRBJ2-1; TRBD2 is the table's D call, not checked against the DNA. TRBV12-1 is a pseudogene. The CDR3 extends over 17 amino acids. The CDR3 region has the DNA TGTGCCAGCAGCCTCCGAGAAGCCTATAGCTCCTACAATGAGCAGTTCTTC. It codes for CASSLREAYSSYNEQFF.

V is TRBV4-3 and J is TRBJ1-2; tentative D call: TRBD1 (5 bases). The V and J ends lost 0 bases and 2 bases respectively, with 10 bases between them. CDR1 is LGHNA and CDR2 is YSLEER in the germline V gene. This CDR3 contains 15 residues. The CDR3 coding sequence is TGCGCCAGCAGCCAAGATGTAGGGGTCAACTATGGCTACACCTTC. Translated, it gives CASSQDVGVNYGYTF.

The chain links TRBV4-3 to TRBJ1-4; a possible D gene is TRBD1 (6 bases). The germline CDR1 and CDR2 sequences are LGHNA and YSLEER. CDR3 length: 21 residues. V gave up 0 bases and J gave up 2 bases, with 25 bases separating them. CDR3 sequence: CASSQDVSWPGDMGTNEKLFF. The DNA for the CDR3 is TGCGCCAGCAGCCAAGATGTTAGTTGGCCCGGGGACATGGGCACTAATGAAAAACTGTTTTTT.

The CDR3 DNA is TGCGCCAGCAGCCAACAATATCCTAGTACCTACGAGCAGTACTTC. Translated: CASSQQYPSTYEQYF. V is TRBV4-3 and J is TRBJ2-7; D remains ambiguous. The CDR3 has 15 amino acids. Germline V lookup: CDR1 LGHNA, CDR2 YSLEER. V was trimmed by 2 bases and J by 2 bases, leaving 13 bases between them.

This clone was picked up a small number of times. The chain carries TRBV15 and TRBJ2-3, with D possibly being TRBD1 (7 bases). Looked up from germline, CDR1 is LNHNV and CDR2 is YYDKDF (reference sequence). The germline V and J ends were trimmed by 8 bases and 1 base, with 19 bases remaining between them. The CDR3 runs 16 residues. CDR3 DNA: TGTGCCACCGCGGGGATGGGACAGCTACGCACAGATACGCAGTATTTT. This translates into CATAGMGQLRTDTQYF.

The chain couples TRBV19 to TRBJ2-1; TRBD2 aligns across 7 bases. Germline V gene sequence: CDR1 LNHDA, CDR2 SQIVND (reference sequence). J gave up 8 bases and V 4 bases, and 11 bases lay outside the gene matches. The CDR3 covers 15 residues. DNA of the CDR3: TGTGCCAGTAGTACTAGCGGAACCGACTTGGATGAGCAGTTCTTC. This encodes CASSTSGTDLDEQFF.

The V gene is TRBV6-4, the J gene TRBJ2-7; 11 nucleotides agree with TRBD1. The CDR3 has 15 amino acids. The germline gives CDR1 MRHNA, CDR2 SNTAGT. The V gene end was trimmed by 3 bases and the J gene end by 3 bases; junction bases not matched to a gene: 4. The CDR3 bases are TGTGCCAGCAGTGAACCGGGACAGGGGGTCTACGAGCAGTACTTC. Its translation is CASSEPGQGVYEQYF.

V gene TRBV18 combines with J gene TRBJ1-1, with D unresolved. Trimming removed 3 bases at V and 1 base at J, with 3 bases between. Per the germline V gene, CDR1 is KGHSH and CDR2 is LQKENI. CDR3 size: 12 residues. CDR3: CASSPANTEAFF. The CDR3 DNA sequence: TGTGCCAGCTCACCGGCGAACACTGAAGCTTTCTTT.

V and J are TRBV6-5 and TRBJ1-6; D is perhaps TRBD1 (6 bases). Trimming left V 9 bases short and J 8 bases short, with 14 bases between. The germline gives CDR1 MNHEY, CDR2 SVGAGI. There are 13 residues in the CDR3. In DNA, the CDR3 is TGTGCCAGTAAAGACAGGATGTATTCACCCCTCCACTTT. This translates into CASKDRMYSPLHF.

This chain uses TRBV10-1 with TRBJ2-1; perhaps TRBD1 as D (5 bases). The CDR3 covers 15 residues. The V gene lost 3 bases and the J gene lost 5 bases, with 14 bases spanning the gap. The germline V gene encodes CDR1 WNHNN and CDR2 SYGVQD (reference sequence). CDR3 sequence (DNA): TGCGCCAGCAGTGACCTTAAAGGGGTTAACAATGAGCAGTTCTTC. It translates to CASSDLKGVNNEQFF.

V and J are TRBV25-1 and TRBJ1-6; TRBD1 might be the D (5 bases). V lost 6 bases and J 3 bases, leaving 6 bases between the germline ends. CDR3 size: 13 residues. In germline, CDR1 is MGHDK, CDR2 SYGVNS. The DNA for the CDR3 is TGTGCCAGCAGACAGGTCTATAATTCACCCCTCCACTTT. The encoded protein is CASRQVYNSPLHF. Supplemented by reference TRBV25-1 and TRBJ1-6, the full variable domain reads EADIYQTPRYLVIGTGKKITLECSQTMGHDKMYWYQQDPGMELHLIHYSYGVNSTEKGDLSSESTVSRIRTEHFPLTLESARPSHTSQYLCASRQVYNSPLHFGNGTRLTVT.

The chain joins TRBV7-9 to TRBJ2-5; 10 nucleotides match TRBD2. CDR3 length equals 17 residues. V gave up 4 bases and J gave up 0 bases; unmatched junction bases: 8. Germline V lookup: CDR1 SEHNR, CDR2 FQNEAQ (reference sequence). The CDR3 bases are TGTGCCAGCAGCTATAAGCGGGGGGGTCACCACCAAGAGACCCAGTACTTC. Its translation is CASSYKRGGHHQETQYF.

The chain joins TRBV30 to TRBJ2-3, with 9 bases fitting TRBD1. The germline V gene encodes CDR1 GTSNPN and CDR2 SVGIG (reference sequence). The J segment lost 4 bases and the V segment lost 2 bases, leaving 7 bases of the junction unmatched. The CDR3 contains 15 residues. CDR3 nucleotides: TGTGCCTGGAGTTCCGGGACAGGGATTCCAGATACGCAGTATTTT. Residues: CAWSSGTGIPDTQYF. The variable domain in full, with the rest retrieved from reference TRBV30 and TRBJ2-3, is SQTIHQWPATLVQPVGSPLSLECTVEGTSNPNLYWYRQAAGRGLQLLFYSVGIGQISSEVPQNLSASRPQDRQFILSSKKLLLSDSGFYLCAWSSGTGIPDTQYFGPGTRLTVL.

This clone was counted between two and nine times. V gene TRBV5-4 combines with J gene TRBJ2-5, with D unclear. The CDR3 consists of 14 residues. V lost 5 bases, J lost 0 bases, and 11 bases lay in between. The germline V gene encodes CDR1 SGHNT and CDR2 YYREEE (reference sequence). The CDR3 bases are TGTGCCAGCAGAAGGGAAGGGTACCAAGAGACCCAGTACTTC. Protein product: CASRREGYQETQYF.

CDR3 in amino acids: CASSQTSGSNGEQFF. In DNA form, the CDR3 reads TGTGCCAGCAGCCAGACTAGCGGGAGCAATGGTGAGCAGTTCTTC. The V gene is TRBV7-2, the J gene TRBJ2-1, with 12 bases matching TRBD2. The CDR3 contains 15 residues. Trimming at V came to 5 bases and at J to 9 bases, leaving 8 bases not matched to a gene. From germline, CDR1 is SGHTA and CDR2 FQGNSA.

The chain combines TRBV5-4 with TRBJ2-3; D is unresolved. The CDR3 runs 14 residues. Germline values: CDR1 SGHNT, CDR2 YYREEE (reference sequence). V was trimmed by 0 bases and J by 3 bases, leaving 8 bases between them. The CDR3 spells CASSLGTATDTQYF. For the CDR3, the DNA is TGTGCCAGCAGCTTGGGTACAGCTACAGATACGCAGTATTTT.

The table lists this clone with a count of one. The chain employs TRBV28 and TRBJ1-1; 8 bases are a match to TRBD1. Germline-derived CDR1 and CDR2 are MDHEN and SYDVKM. V shed 6 bases, J shed 5 bases, and the junction held 8 bases outside the gene matches. The CDR3 spans 14 residues. CDR3 in DNA: TGTGCCAGCAGGGAGACAGGGGCAATAACTGAAGCTTTCTTT. As protein: CASRETGAITEAFF.

A single count supports this clone. V usage is TRBV28 and J usage is TRBJ1-2, with a possible D match to TRBD1 (6 bases). The CDR3 runs 16 residues. Trimming removed 3 bases at V and 5 bases at J, with 19 bases between. Germline CDR1 is MDHEN and CDR2 is SYDVKM. The CDR3 DNA reads as TGTGCCAGCAGTTTGGGGGGCCAGCTGCAAGGGTATGGCTACACCTTC. Its protein is CASSLGGQLQGYGYTF.

V gene TRBV7-9 combines with J gene TRBJ1-3; no clear D gene. V was pared by 1 base and J by 7 bases, with 5 bases between. CDR1 and CDR2 from the germline V gene are SEHNR and FQNEAQ (reference sequence). The CDR3 length is 12 residues. CDR3 sequence: CASSLGPNTIYF. In nucleotides, the CDR3 is TGTGCCAGCAGCTTAGGCCCCAACACCATATATTTT. Combining the CDR3 with reference TRBV7-9 and TRBJ1-3 gives the whole variable domain DTGVSQNPRHKITKRGQNVTFRCDPISEHNRLYWYRQTLGQGPEFLTYFQNEAQLEKSRLLSDRFSAERPKGSFSTLEIQRTEQGDSAMYLCASSLGPNTIYFGEGSWLTVV.

The chain recombines TRBV27 with TRBJ1-1, with 9 bases aligning to TRBD1. The CDR3 covers 15 residues. Germline V CDR1 and CDR2: MNHEY, SMNVEV (reference sequence). J lost 5 bases, V lost 3 bases, and 7 bases had no gene match. In nucleotides, the CDR3 is TGTGCCAGCAGTTTGACAGGGGGGGGATCGACTGAAGCTTTCTTT. It translates to CASSLTGGGSTEAFF.

This chain links TRBV29-1 with TRBJ2-1; 10 bases are a match to TRBD2. With 2 bases clipped from V and 5 bases from J, the junction kept 18 bases outside the gene matches. This CDR3 is built from 19 residues. The V gene's germline CDR1 is SQVTM and CDR2 ANQGSEA. Written as DNA, the CDR3 is TGCAGCGTTGAATTGGCTACTAGCGGGGATTACTTAGAACACAATGAGCAGTTCTTC. It yields the protein CSVELATSGDYLEHNEQFF.

The chain has TRBV7-2 and TRBJ2-3; 7 bases are a match to TRBD2. V trimming: 2 bases; J trimming: 0 bases; junction bases outside the gene matches: 8. CDR3 length equals 17 residues. Germline-derived CDR1 and CDR2 are SGHTA and FQGNSA. CDR3 sequence reads: CASSLYVGRTSTDTQYF. CDR3 coding DNA: TGTGCCAGCAGCTTATACGTCGGGAGGACTAGCACAGATACGCAGTATTTT.

The chain recombines TRBV6-5 with TRBJ2-5, with 9 nucleotides matching TRBD1. Trimming at V came to 6 bases and at J to 5 bases, leaving 10 bases not matched to a gene. The germline V gene encodes CDR1 MNHEY and CDR2 SVGAGI. The CDR3 has 15 residues. CDR3 coding DNA: TGTGCCAGCAGCCCTCACAGGGGGCGACGCGAGACCCAGTACTTC. Translation gives CASSPHRGRRETQYF.